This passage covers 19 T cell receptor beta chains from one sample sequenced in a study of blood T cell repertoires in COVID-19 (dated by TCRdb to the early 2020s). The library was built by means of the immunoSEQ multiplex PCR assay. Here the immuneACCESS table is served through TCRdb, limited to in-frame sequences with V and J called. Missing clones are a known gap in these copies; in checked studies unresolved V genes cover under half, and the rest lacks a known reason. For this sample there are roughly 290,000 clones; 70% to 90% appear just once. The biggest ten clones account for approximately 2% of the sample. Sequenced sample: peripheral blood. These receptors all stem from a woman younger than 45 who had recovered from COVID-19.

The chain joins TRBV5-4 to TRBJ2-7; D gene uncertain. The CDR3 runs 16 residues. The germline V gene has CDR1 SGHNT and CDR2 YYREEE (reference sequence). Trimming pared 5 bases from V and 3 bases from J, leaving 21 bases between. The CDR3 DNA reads TGTGCCAGCAGTGCCTTGGGCAGGAATACAGACTACGAGCAGTACTTC. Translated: CASSALGRNTDYEQYF.

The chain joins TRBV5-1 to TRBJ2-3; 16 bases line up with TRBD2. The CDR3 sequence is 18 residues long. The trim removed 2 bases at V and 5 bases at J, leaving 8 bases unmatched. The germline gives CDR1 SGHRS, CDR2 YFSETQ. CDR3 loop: CASSFSGTSGRAVDTQYF. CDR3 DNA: TGCGCCAGCAGCTTTTCCGGGACTAGCGGGAGGGCCGTAGATACGCAGTATTTT.

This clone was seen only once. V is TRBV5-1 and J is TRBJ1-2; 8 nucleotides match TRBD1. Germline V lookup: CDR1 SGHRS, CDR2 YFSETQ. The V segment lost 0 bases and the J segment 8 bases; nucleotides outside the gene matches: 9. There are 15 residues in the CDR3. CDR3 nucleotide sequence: TGCGCCAGCAGCTTGGACCCGGGACAGGTGGGCGGCTACACCTTC. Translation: CASSLDPGQVGGYTF.

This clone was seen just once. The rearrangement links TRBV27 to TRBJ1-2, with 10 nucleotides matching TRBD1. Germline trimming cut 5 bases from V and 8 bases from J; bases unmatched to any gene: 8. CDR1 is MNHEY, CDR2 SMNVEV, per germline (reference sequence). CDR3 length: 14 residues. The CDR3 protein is CASSPTGGWGGYTF. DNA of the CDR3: TGTGCCAGCAGTCCGACAGGGGGCTGGGGCGGCTACACCTTC.

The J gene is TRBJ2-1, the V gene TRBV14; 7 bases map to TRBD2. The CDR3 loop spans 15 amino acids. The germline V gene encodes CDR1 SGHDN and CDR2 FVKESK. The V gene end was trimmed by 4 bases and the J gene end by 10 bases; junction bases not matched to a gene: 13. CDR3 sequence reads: CASSPFTSAIDEQFF. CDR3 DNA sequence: TGTGCCAGCAGCCCCTTTACTAGCGCGATAGACGAGCAGTTCTTC.

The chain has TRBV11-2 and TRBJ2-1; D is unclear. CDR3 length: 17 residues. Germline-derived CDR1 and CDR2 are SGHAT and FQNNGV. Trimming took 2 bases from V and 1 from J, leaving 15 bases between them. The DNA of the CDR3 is TGTGCCAGCAGCTTAAACGGTTATGGTGCTTCCTACAATGAGCAGTTCTTC. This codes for CASSLNGYGASYNEQFF.

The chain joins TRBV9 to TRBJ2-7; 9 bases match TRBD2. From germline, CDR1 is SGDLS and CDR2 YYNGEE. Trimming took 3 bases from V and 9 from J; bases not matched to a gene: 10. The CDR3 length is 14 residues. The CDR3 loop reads CASSGTSASTAQYF. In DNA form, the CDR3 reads TGTGCCAGCAGCGGGACTAGCGCAAGCACCGCGCAGTACTTC.

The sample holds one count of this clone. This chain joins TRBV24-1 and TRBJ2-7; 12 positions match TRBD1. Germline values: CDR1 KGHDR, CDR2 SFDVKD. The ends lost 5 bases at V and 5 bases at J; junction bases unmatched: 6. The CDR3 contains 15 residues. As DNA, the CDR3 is TGTGCCACCAGTGGTGGGACAGGGGGCGAAAACGAGCAGTACTTC. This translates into CATSGGTGGENEQYF.

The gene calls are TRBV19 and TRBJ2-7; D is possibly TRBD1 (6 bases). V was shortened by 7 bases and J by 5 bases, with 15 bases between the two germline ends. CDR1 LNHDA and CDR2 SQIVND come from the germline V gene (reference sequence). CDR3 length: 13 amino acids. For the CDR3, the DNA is TGTGCCAGTACGACAAGGGGGTTCAACGAGCAGTACTTC. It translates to CASTTRGFNEQYF.

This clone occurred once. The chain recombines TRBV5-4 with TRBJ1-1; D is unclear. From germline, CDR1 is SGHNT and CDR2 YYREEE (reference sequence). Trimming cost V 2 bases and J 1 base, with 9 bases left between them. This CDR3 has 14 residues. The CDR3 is CASSFGGGNTEAFF. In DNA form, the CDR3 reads TGTGCCAGCAGCTTTGGTGGCGGGAACACTGAAGCTTTCTTT.

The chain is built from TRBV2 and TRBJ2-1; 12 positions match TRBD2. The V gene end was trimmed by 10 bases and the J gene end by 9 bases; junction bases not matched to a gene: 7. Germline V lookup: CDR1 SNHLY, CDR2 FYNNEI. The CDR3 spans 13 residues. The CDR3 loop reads CATRTSGVSEQFF. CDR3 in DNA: TGTGCCACCAGGACTAGCGGGGTATCTGAGCAGTTCTTC.

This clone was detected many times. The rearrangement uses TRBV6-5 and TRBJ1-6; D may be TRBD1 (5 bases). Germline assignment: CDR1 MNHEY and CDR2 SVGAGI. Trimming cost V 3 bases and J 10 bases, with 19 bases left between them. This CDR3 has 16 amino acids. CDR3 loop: CASSYPGGESGSPLHF. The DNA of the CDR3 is TGTGCCAGCAGTTATCCGGGCGGAGAGTCAGGGTCACCCCTCCACTTT.

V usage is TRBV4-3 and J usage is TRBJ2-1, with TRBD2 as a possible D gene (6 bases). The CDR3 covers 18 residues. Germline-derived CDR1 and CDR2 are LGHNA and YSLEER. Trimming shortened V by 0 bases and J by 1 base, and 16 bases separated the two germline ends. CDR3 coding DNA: TGCGCCAGCAGCCAAGATCTCTACGGGAGTAGTTCCTACAATGAGCAGTTCTTC. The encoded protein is CASSQDLYGSSSYNEQFF.

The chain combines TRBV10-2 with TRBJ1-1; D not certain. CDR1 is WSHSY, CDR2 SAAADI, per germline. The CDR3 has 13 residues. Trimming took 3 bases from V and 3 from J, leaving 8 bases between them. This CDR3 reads CASSDGDYTEAFF. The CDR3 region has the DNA TGCGCCAGCAGTGACGGGGATTACACTGAAGCTTTCTTT.

Here the CDR3 DNA reads TGTGCCAGCAGCTTGGGACAGATCATGAACACTGAAGCTTTCTTT. Its protein product is CASSLGQIMNTEAFF. The chain recombines TRBV11-1 with TRBJ1-1, with 7 bases lining up with TRBD1. The CDR3 extends over 15 amino acids. J gave up 0 bases and V 3 bases, and 4 bases lay outside the gene matches. CDR1 and CDR2 from the germline V gene are SGHAT and FQDESV (reference sequence).

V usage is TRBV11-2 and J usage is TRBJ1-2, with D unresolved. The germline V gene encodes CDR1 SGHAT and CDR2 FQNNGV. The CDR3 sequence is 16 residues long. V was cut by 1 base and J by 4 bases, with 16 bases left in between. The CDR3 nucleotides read TGTGCCAGCAGCTTAGGTTGGAGGGTGGCGGGCTATGGCTACACCTTC. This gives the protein CASSLGWRVAGYGYTF. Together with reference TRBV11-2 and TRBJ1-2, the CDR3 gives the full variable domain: EAGVAQSPRYKIIEKRQSVAFWCNPISGHATLYWYQQILGQGPKLLIQFQNNGVVDDSQLPKDRFSAERLKGVDSTLKIQPAKLEDSAVYLCASSLGWRVAGYGYTFGSGTRLTVV.

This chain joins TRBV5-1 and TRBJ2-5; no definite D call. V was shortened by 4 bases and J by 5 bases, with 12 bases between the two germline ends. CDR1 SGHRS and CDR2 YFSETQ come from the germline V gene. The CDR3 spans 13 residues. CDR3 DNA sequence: TGCGCCAGCAGCACGCCCACTTCGGAGACCCAGTACTTC. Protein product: CASSTPTSETQYF.

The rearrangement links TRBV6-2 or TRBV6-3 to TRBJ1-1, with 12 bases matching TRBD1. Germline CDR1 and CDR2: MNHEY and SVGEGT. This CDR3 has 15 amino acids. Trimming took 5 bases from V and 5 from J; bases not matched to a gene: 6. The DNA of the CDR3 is TGTGCCAGCAGTACTGGGGACAGGGGGCCAACTGAAGCTTTCTTT. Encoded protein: CASSTGDRGPTEAFF.

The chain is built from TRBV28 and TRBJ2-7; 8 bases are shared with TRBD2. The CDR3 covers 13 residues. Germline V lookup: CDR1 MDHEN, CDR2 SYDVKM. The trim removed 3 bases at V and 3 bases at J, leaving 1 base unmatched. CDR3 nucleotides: TGTGCCAGCAGTTTCGCGGGGGGCTACGAGCAGTACTTC. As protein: CASSFAGGYEQYF.